This T cell receptor (beta chain) was recovered during a study of T cell clonotyping in hematopoietic cell transplantation. General study points: Cells were unsorted, so CD4 and CD8 contributions were not separated. At the given depth, recipient repertoires were over 97% de novo clonotypes. Recipient TCR diversity dropped after transplant; expanded clonotypes rose from day 30 to 180. Higher Inverse Simpson Index values in graft donor and pretransplant recipient predicted broader posttransplant TCR diversity.

As for this clone: What it recognizes is unknown.

Profiling relied on immunoSEQ multiplex PCR, and the TCRdb table lists in-frame clones only, not all of them. Found here are more than 15,000 clones, around 90% of them singletons; the top ten hold approximately 5%. The J segment lost 4 bases and the V segment lost 4 bases, leaving 9 bases of the junction unmatched. There are 14 residues in the CDR3. The V gene's germline CDR1 is GTSNPN and CDR2 SVGIG (reference sequence). This sequence originates from a man aged 40-50 years in good health. Some clones in this sample may be carry-over from other donors' samples. The chain employs TRBV30 and TRBJ1-2; 7 bases are a match to TRBD1. The sample taken for sequencing was peripheral blood mononuclear cells. The CDR3 sequence is CAWTSRGTAYGYTF. CDR3 DNA sequence: TGTGCCTGGACTTCGAGGGGGACAGCCTATGGCTACACCTTC.